This T cell receptor (beta chain) was observed in a study of vaccination effects on CD4 cells after COVID-19. Once cultured for approximately ten days, the cells underwent separation to obtain CD4+ T cells. The healthy vaccine recipients, who had no prior SARS-CoV-2 infection, showed negative nucleocapsid antibodies. CDR1 SGHTA and CDR2 FQGNSA come from the germline V gene. The CDR3 spans 15 residues. V shed 1 base, J shed 7 bases, and the junction held 7 bases outside the gene matches. The method was immunoSEQ multiplex PCR; TCRdb's version includes in-frame clones alone and lacks a portion of them. The data hold 37,000 or so clones, with around 79% observed a single time. A note on this clone: The antigen remains undetermined.

Material: CD4+ T cells from PBMCs cultured without peptide, obtained before COVID-19 vaccination. The genes are TRBV7-2 and TRBJ2-7; 10 positions match TRBD1. The sequence was collected from a human donor who received a COVID-19 vaccine. The CDR3 sequence: CASSLEGTGAYEQYF. CDR3 nucleotides: TGTGCCAGCAGCTTAGAAGGGACAGGGGCTTATGAGCAGTACTTC.